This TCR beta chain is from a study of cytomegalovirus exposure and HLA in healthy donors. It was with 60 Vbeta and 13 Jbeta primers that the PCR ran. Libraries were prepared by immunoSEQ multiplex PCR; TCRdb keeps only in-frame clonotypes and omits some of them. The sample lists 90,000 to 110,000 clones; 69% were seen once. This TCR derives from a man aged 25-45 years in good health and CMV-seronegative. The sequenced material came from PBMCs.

The CDR3 DNA sequence: TGCGCCAGCAGCCCTATGGGGGCCAGCTATGGCTACACCTTC. It translates to CASSPMGASYGYTF. V and J are TRBV5-1 and TRBJ1-2, with D perhaps matching TRBD1 (6 bases). V lost 4 bases and J 4 bases, leaving 14 bases between the germline ends. Per the germline V gene, CDR1 is SGHRS and CDR2 is YFSETQ. The CDR3 totals 14 residues. The variable domain in full, with the rest retrieved from reference TRBV5-1 and TRBJ1-2, is KAGVTQTPRYLIKTRGQQVTLSCSPISGHRSVSWYQQTPGQGLQFLFEYFSETQRNKGNFPGRFSGRQFSNSRSEMNVSTLELGDSALYLCASSPMGASYGYTFGSGTRLTVV.